The source of this TCR beta chain is a study of blood T cells in healthy people across ages. Study-level results: Diversity of TCR beta per million T cells declined in a roughly linear way with age.

In the case of this clonotype: Its antigen is currently unknown.

Germline-derived CDR1 and CDR2 are MNHEY and SVGEGT. The length of the CDR3 is 17 residues. The trim removed 6 bases at V and 4 bases at J, leaving 12 bases unmatched. For the second PCR, which ran for about 6 to 11 cycles, a sample-barcoded 5' primer and a J-beta primer mix were used. Each sample provided no less than 2.5 million CDR3-containing paired-end reads. MiXCR was run by TCRdb on the 5' RACE reads, yielding one entry per CDR3 protein. The sample shows about 760,000 distinct CDR3 sequences, more than 20% of them seen only once. The sample was also reused in another study, on T cells of mothers and their children.

Sequenced input: blood. The sequence was obtained from a boy aged 5 to 17 in good health. V is TRBV6-2 or TRBV6-3 and J is TRBJ2-7, with TRBD2 matching over 13 bases. The CDR3 is CASRAPRTSGSKYEQYF. The CDR3 coding sequence is TGTGCCAGCAGAGCGCCTAGGACTAGCGGGAGTAAGTACGAGCAGTACTTC.